The 17 T cell receptor beta chains below were found in one sample sequenced in a study of blood T cell repertoires in COVID-19. Profiled with immunoSEQ multiplex PCR; TCRdb holds only in-frame clones, not every one. This table holds some 400,000 clones, 70% to 90% found once. Source material: peripheral blood. These TCRs come from a human donor in a cohort sampled during active COVID-19.

The chain carries TRBV29-1 and TRBJ1-1; D is possibly TRBD1 (5 bases). The germline V gene has CDR1 SQVTM and CDR2 ANQGSEA. V dropped 3 bases and J dropped 5 bases, with 13 bases sitting between them. The CDR3 runs to 13 residues. CDR3: CSVEDTGRTEAFF. The DNA for the CDR3 is TGCAGCGTTGAGGATACAGGACGGACTGAAGCTTTCTTT. The full variable domain, its missing parts supplied by reference TRBV29-1 and TRBJ1-1, is SAVISQKPSRDICQRGTSLTIQCQVDSQVTMMFWYRQQPGQSLTLIATANQGSEATYESGFVIDKFPISRPNLTFSTLTVSNMSPEDSSIYLCSVEDTGRTEAFFGQGTRLTVV.

This chain uses TRBV19 with TRBJ2-3, with D perhaps matching TRBD2 (6 bases). The V end lost 7 bases, the J end lost 1 base, and 12 bases lay between the germline ends. The CDR3 runs to 14 residues. CDR1 is LNHDA and CDR2 is SQIVND in the germline V gene (reference sequence). The CDR3 reads CASTAGRRTDTQYF. CDR3 coding DNA: TGTGCCAGTACCGCGGGAAGGCGCACAGATACGCAGTATTTT.

The chain links TRBV7-2 to TRBJ2-2, with D perhaps matching TRBD2 (6 bases). From germline, CDR1 is SGHTA and CDR2 FQGNSA. CDR3 length equals 16 residues. V was trimmed by 2 bases and J by 0 bases, leaving 10 bases between them. The CDR3 sequence: CASSLNGGSNTGELFF. The CDR3 nucleotides are TGTGCCAGCAGCTTAAACGGGGGTTCGAACACCGGGGAGCTGTTTTTT.

This clone has just one count. The V and J genes are TRBV5-8 and TRBJ2-5, with TRBD2 matching 7 bases. Germline V gives CDR1 SGHTS, CDR2 YDEGEE. The CDR3 runs to 14 residues. V trimming: 5 bases; J trimming: 1 base; junction bases outside the gene matches: 5. The CDR3 region is CASSLGTTQETQYF. As DNA, the CDR3 is TGTGCCAGCAGTTTAGGGACTACCCAAGAGACCCAGTACTTC.

The chain recombines TRBV6-5 with TRBJ1-4; 8 nucleotides agree with TRBD1. Per the germline V gene, CDR1 is MNHEY and CDR2 is SVGAGI. The CDR3 spans 14 residues. V shed 6 bases and J 7 bases; nucleotides not matched to a gene: 7. This chain's CDR3 is CASRLQGAGEKLFF. The CDR3 DNA is TGTGCCAGCAGACTCCAGGGGGCGGGTGAAAAACTGTTTTTT.

The gene calls are TRBV6-6 and TRBJ1-1; 11 bases agree with TRBD1. Per germline, CDR1 MNHNY and CDR2 SVGAGI (reference sequence). The CDR3 consists of 16 residues. V lost 5 bases, J lost 1 base, and 6 bases stayed unmatched. The CDR3, as DNA: TGTGCCAGCAGTATGGGACAGGGGGTCCCGAACACTGAAGCTTTCTTT. It encodes CASSMGQGVPNTEAFF.

The J gene is TRBJ2-1, the V gene TRBV9, with D possibly TRBD2 on 6 matching bases. V was shortened by 6 bases and J by 6 bases, with 22 bases between the two germline ends. The CDR3 consists of 16 residues. Germline V gives CDR1 SGDLS, CDR2 YYNGEE. The CDR3: CASTPGETEVVNEQFF. CDR3 bases: TGTGCCAGCACCCCGGGGGAGACAGAGGTCGTCAATGAGCAGTTCTTC.

V and J are TRBV5-6 and TRBJ2-1; 7 bases fit TRBD2. There are 15 residues in the CDR3. Germline V gene lookup returns CDR1 SGHDT and CDR2 YYEEEE. Germline trimming cut 1 base from V and 4 bases from J; bases unmatched to any gene: 5. CDR3 sequence reads: CASSLRGVRYNEQFF. In nucleotides, the CDR3 is TGTGCCAGCAGCTTGCGGGGGGTCAGATACAATGAGCAGTTCTTC.

The V gene is TRBV27, the J gene TRBJ2-3, with D perhaps matching TRBD2 (7 bases). V was cut by 6 bases and J by 5 bases, with 12 bases left in between. Looked up from germline, CDR1 is MNHEY and CDR2 is SMNVEV (reference sequence). The CDR3 totals 13 residues. The CDR3 protein is CASSSGEGDTQYF. In DNA form, the CDR3 reads TGTGCCAGCAGCTCAGGGGAGGGAGATACGCAGTATTTT.

The J gene is TRBJ2-3, the V gene TRBV6-5, with a weak D call TRBD2 (7 bases). This CDR3 spans 14 amino acids. V was pared by 4 bases and J by 3 bases, with 11 bases between. Germline loops: CDR1 MNHEY, CDR2 SVGAGI. Written as DNA, the CDR3 is TGTGCCAGCAGTTGGGGGAGGGGGACAGATACGCAGTATTTT. Translated: CASSWGRGTDTQYF.

V usage is TRBV7-9 and J usage is TRBJ1-2; TRBD1 might be the D (6 bases). The CDR3 consists of 16 residues. The germline V gene has CDR1 SEHNR and CDR2 FQNEAQ (reference sequence). V was clipped by 4 bases and J by 2 bases, with 17 bases between them. The CDR3 reads CASSYLPTGLNYGYTF. CDR3 nucleotides: TGTGCCAGCAGCTACCTCCCGACAGGCTTAAACTATGGCTACACCTTC.

The chain links TRBV2 to TRBJ1-2, with a weak D call TRBD1 (5 bases). CDR3 length: 14 amino acids. Germline V CDR1 and CDR2: SNHLY, FYNNEI. V lost 2 bases and J 5 bases, leaving 12 bases between the germline ends. CDR3 sequence: CASSEIRADYGYTF. The CDR3 coding sequence is TGTGCCAGCAGTGAAATCAGGGCCGATTATGGCTACACCTTC. The full variable domain, in which reference TRBV2 and TRBJ1-2 provide the parts outside the CDR3, is EPEVTQTPSHQVTQMGQEVILRCVPISNHLYFYWYRQILGQKVEFLVSFYNNEISEKSEIFDDQFSVERPDGSNFTLKIRSTKLEDSAMYFCASSEIRADYGYTFGSGTRLTVV.

This clone was detected only a few times. The V call is TRBV27, the J call TRBJ2-7; TRBD2 matches at 7 bases. Germline V lookup: CDR1 MNHEY, CDR2 SMNVEV (reference sequence). The V segment lost 3 bases and the J segment 3 bases; nucleotides outside the gene matches: 5. The CDR3 consists of 14 residues. The CDR3 DNA is TGTGCCAGCAGTTTCACTAGCGCCGTCTACGAGCAGTACTTC. This translates into CASSFTSAVYEQYF.

This clone was counted once. The chain is built from TRBV6-6 and TRBJ1-5, with 10 bases aligning to TRBD1. The junction had 7 bases not matched to a gene; V was cut back by 5 bases and J by 0 bases. This CDR3 contains 17 residues. Germline V gives CDR1 MNHNY, CDR2 SVGAGI (reference sequence). DNA for the CDR3: TGTGCCAGCAGTCCCGGACAGGGGGGTTATAGCAATCAGCCCCAGCATTTT. Protein product: CASSPGQGGYSNQPQHF.

About this clone itself: The same CDR3 can be traced to other DNA sequences in this sample. Here the CDR3 DNA reads TGTGCCAGCAGTTATTCAAACAGGGGCCCCTACAATGAGCAGTTCTTC. It encodes CASSYSNRGPYNEQFF. The V and J genes are TRBV6-5 and TRBJ2-1; 7 bases line up with TRBD1. The CDR3 covers 16 residues. Per the germline V gene, CDR1 is MNHEY and CDR2 is SVGAGI. V gave up 3 bases and J gave up 2 bases; unmatched junction bases: 7.

The V and J genes are TRBV6-5 and TRBJ1-5; 7 nucleotides match TRBD1. CDR1 and CDR2 from the germline V gene are MNHEY and SVGAGI. The CDR3 has 15 amino acids. V lost 6 bases and J lost 2; bases outside the gene matches: 7. CDR3: CASSGQVWGNQPQHF. The CDR3 DNA sequence: TGTGCCAGCAGCGGACAGGTTTGGGGCAATCAGCCCCAGCATTTT.

J is TRBJ1-2 and V is TRBV6-5; possible D gene TRBD1, 6 bases. V lost 2 bases to trimming and J lost 5 bases, with 18 bases between them. There are 16 residues in the CDR3. Germline values: CDR1 MNHEY, CDR2 SVGAGI. The CDR3 loop is CASSYRPTGWEYGYTF. In DNA form, the CDR3 reads TGTGCCAGCAGTTACCGCCCGACAGGATGGGAGTATGGCTACACCTTC.